This is a list of T cell receptor beta chains from one sample in a study of T cells in Graves' hyperthyroidism and ophthalmopathy. TCRdb analysed the multiplex PCR reads with MiXCR anew, one entry per CDR3 protein. The data show hundreds of thousands of distinct CDR3 sequences, 13% to 15% seen once. Sequenced input: blood. These receptors came from a woman under 30 with Graves' hyperthyroidism. Both conserved end residues are part of each CDR3.

v_call cdr3_aa
TRBV6-1 CASSEKRQNSNQPQHF
TRBV6-1 CASSTEPGNGYTF
TRBV5-1 CASSYQGEETQYF
TRBV4-1 CASSQAPGTGDTQYF
TRBV5-1 CASSLGGENYGYTF
TRBV2 CAKTSGRTDNEQFF
TRBV30 CAWSAQDRMNTEAFF
TRBV7-9 CASSPRGGAAKNIQYF
TRBV7-9 CASSLAGTEGGPQHF
TRBV5-1 CASSSHDSSYNSPLHF
TRBV11-2 CASSPLQYSEQYF
TRBV28 CASSFFQGAGTGELFF
TRBV6-1 CASSFDQEGRAETQYF
TRBV15 CATSRDPSTASGSSWETQYF
TRBV7-9 CASSSYRDGNEQFF
TRBV12-3/TRBV12-4 CASSSGSTVTYEQYF
TRBV28 CASSSPGGSGNTIYF
TRBV19 CASSRTSLRTYEQYF
TRBV2 CASTQLAGETQYF
TRBV20-1 CSVVREGTHEQYF
TRBV5-6 CASSLWDTQETQYF
TRBV12-5 CASAPTVRSYNEQFF
TRBV6-1 CASTYTSGRFDEQYF
TRBV7-9 CASSFSLAGIPDTQYF
TRBV18 CASSPAGVGIYEQYF
TRBV27 CASSSQGNSNQPQHF
TRBV29-1 CSVSTGMVAYEQYF
TRBV12-3/TRBV12-4 CAYKSGTPNTGELFF
TRBV28 CASSRGGTLGNTIYF
TRBV6-2/TRBV6-3 CASNYHQGTEAFF
TRBV30 CTWSPSYNEQFF
TRBV24-1 CATSDPGSLYGYTF
TRBV20-1 CSALVAATTPHEQYF
TRBV7-2 CASSLELLNPYEQYF
TRBV20-1 CSALTADGIGGDF
TRBV2 CASSGKGKAYEQYF
TRBV5-1 CASSLTGQGINEQYF
TRBV27 CASSLANQRPSGVKQFF
TRBV7-2 CASSAGLADMDEQFF
TRBV11-2 CASSLDRGLAGEEWRDTQYF
TRBV7-2 CASSFSTGIEAFF
TRBV6-1 CASSEGFISGSSETQYF
TRBV5-5 CASSSGTGDTGELFF
TRBV13 CASSSYYDPGYEQYF
TRBV24-1 CATSDVGASYNEQYF
TRBV12-3/TRBV12-4 CASSLTSERTQETQYF
TRBV13 CASTHPAEGGRYEQFF
TRBV7-9 CASSLSGLADTDTQYF
TRBV28 CASSLGWRGSAKNIQYF